What follows describes a single TCR delta chain. These data originate in a study of gamma-delta chains in newborns, infants, children. Overall study context: Innate gammadelta T cells reportedly expand polyclonally right after birth, driven by microbial exposure, per the title.

TCRdb reanalysed the reads with CATT. The data hold about 9,200 delta-chain clones, with 20% to 25% observed a single time. The CDR3 covers 15 residues. Germline V gene sequence: CDR1 GEAIGNYY, CDR2 EKD. Trimming removed 3 bases from V and 2 bases from J; junction bases left unmatched: 7. The specimen was blood. The V and J genes are TRDV2 and TRDJ1; TRDD3 matches 8 bases. This TCR derives from a child who was a newborn, infant or young child, either healthy, febrile or measles-vaccinated (not recorded which). The CDR3 DNA follows: TGTGCCTGTGACGGCCTGGGGGACCCGACCGATAAACTCATCTTT. Amino acid sequence: CACDGLGDPTDKLIF.